This entry lists 28 T cell receptor beta chains sequenced from one sample in a study of T cell repertoires in cytomegalovirus infection. These receptors' antigens are unknown. MiXCR, run by TCRdb on the reads, gives a single entry per CDR3 protein. The sample holds under 300,000 distinct CDR3 sequences, roughly a fifth seen once. The sequenced sample was cultured PBMCs, obtained from culture after CMV antigen stimulation. The receptor source for this set is a human donor in good health (CMV status not recorded). Some clones in this sample may be carry-over from other donors' samples.

This clonotype appeared many times. This chain connects TRBV12-5 to TRBJ2-5; the D is unclear. V lost 2 bases and J 3 bases, leaving 7 bases between the germline ends. CDR1 LGHNT and CDR2 FRNRAP come from the germline V gene. The CDR3 loop spans 13 amino acids. In DNA form, the CDR3 reads TGTGCTAGTGGTTTGCCGCCAGAAGAGACCCAGTACTTC. This sequence encodes CASGLPPEETQYF.

This clonotype was seen repeatedly, ten times or more. This chain uses TRBV7-2 with TRBJ2-7; D is unclear. CDR1 and CDR2 from the germline V gene are SGHTA and FQGNSA. The CDR3 totals 13 residues. V lost 1 base and J lost 6, with 10 bases in between. This CDR3 is CASSLEGWGEQYF. CDR3 sequence (DNA): TGTGCCAGCAGCTTAGAAGGTTGGGGCGAGCAGTACTTC.

The chain carries TRBV20-1 and TRBJ2-3; 9 positions match TRBD1. The CDR3 is 17 residues long. Germline-derived CDR1 and CDR2 are DFQATT and SNEGSKA (reference sequence). Losses at the gene ends were 6 bases for V and 2 bases for J; bases not matched to a gene: 15. Here the CDR3 DNA reads TGCAGTGCAGAGGACAGGGGAAGGGGGTTTGCCACAGATACGCAGTATTTT. Amino acids: CSAEDRGRGFATDTQYF.

This sequence joins TRBV6-4 and TRBJ2-1; D is perhaps TRBD2 (6 bases). The CDR3 is made up of 12 amino acids. Between the trimmed V and J ends, which lost 7 bases and 8 bases, there was a span of 12 bases. Germline loops: CDR1 MRHNA, CDR2 SNTAGT. The CDR3: CASTGPGDEQFF. As DNA, the CDR3 is TGTGCCAGCACCGGGCCGGGGGATGAGCAGTTCTTC.

This clonotype occurred a few times. This rearrangement joins TRBV19 to TRBJ2-3; D may be TRBD2 (5 bases). Germline lookup yields CDR1 LNHDA and CDR2 SQIVND (reference sequence). V lost 5 bases and J lost 4, with 13 bases in between. The CDR3 runs to 14 residues. The CDR3 reads CASSVRSGADTQYF. In nucleotides, the CDR3 is TGTGCCAGTAGTGTGAGGTCCGGGGCAGATACGCAGTATTTT.

J is TRBJ2-1 and V is TRBV7-8; 9 positions match TRBD2. The CDR3 length is 15 residues. The junction had 7 bases not matched to a gene; V was cut back by 2 bases and J by 8 bases. Germline V lookup: CDR1 SGHVS, CDR2 FQNEAQ. The CDR3 reads CASSLLAGWGHEQFF. The CDR3 nucleotides read TGTGCCAGCAGCTTACTAGCGGGATGGGGCCATGAGCAGTTCTTC.

This clonotype was recorded a few times. V and J are TRBV6-2 or TRBV6-3 and TRBJ2-7; weak D call: TRBD2 (6 bases). CDR3 length equals 15 residues. CDR1 and CDR2 (germline): MNHEY, SVGEGT. V gave up 2 bases and J gave up 0 bases, with 11 bases separating them. In DNA form, the CDR3 reads TGTGCCAGCAGTTACGCGGGACGGAACTCCTACGAGCAGTACGTC. It encodes CASSYAGRNSYEQYV.

This clonotype was picked up many times. The chain has TRBV18 and TRBJ1-3, with 8 bases lining up with TRBD1. Per germline, CDR1 KGHSH and CDR2 LQKENI. After removal of 7 bases from V and 1 base from J, the junction contained 6 bases not matched to a gene. The CDR3 totals 15 residues. CDR3 in DNA: TGTGCCAGCTGGCGGACAGGGACGTCTGGAAACACCATATATTTT. This gives the protein CASWRTGTSGNTIYF.

This clonotype was seen more than once but under ten times. The chain uses TRBV7-2 and TRBJ2-6; TRBD1 matches at 12 bases. J gave up 3 bases and V 5 bases, and 5 bases lay outside the gene matches. CDR3 length: 17 residues. Germline assignment: CDR1 SGHTA and CDR2 FQGNSA. CDR3 loop: CASSRRDRGLGANVLTF. The CDR3 DNA reads as TGTGCCAGCAGCCGCCGGGACAGGGGGCTTGGGGCCAACGTCCTGACTTTC.

The V call is TRBV6-2 or TRBV6-3, the J call TRBJ2-3; a weak D match, TRBD2 (5 bases). CDR3 size: 13 residues. Trimming left V 8 bases short and J 2 bases short, with 11 bases between. CDR1 MNHEY and CDR2 SVGEGT come from the germline V gene. Written as DNA, the CDR3 is TGTGCCAGCGACAACGGGAACACAGATACGCAGTATTTT. Amino acid sequence: CASDNGNTDTQYF.

The sample holds a few counts of this clonotype. The chain carries TRBV6-6 and TRBJ1-1, with D possibly TRBD1 on 6 matching bases. CDR1 and CDR2 from the germline V gene are MNHNY and SVGAGI (reference sequence). The CDR3 has 16 residues. V was pared by 6 bases and J by 0 bases, with 17 bases between. The CDR3 DNA follows: TGTGCCAGCAGCAGAGGGGGTCGGGACATGAACACTGAAGCTTTCTTT. Translated: CASSRGGRDMNTEAFF.

This clonotype was observed many times. The J gene is TRBJ2-3, the V gene TRBV7-2, with TRBD2 matching 8 bases. The V gene end was trimmed by 6 bases and the J gene end by 1 base; junction bases not matched to a gene: 0. CDR1 and CDR2 from the germline V gene are SGHTA and FQGNSA. The CDR3 extends over 13 amino acids. The CDR3 protein is CASRLAGTDTQYF. The CDR3 nucleotides are TGTGCCAGCAGACTAGCGGGCACAGATACGCAGTATTTT.

This clonotype was counted only a few times. The chain couples TRBV12-5 to TRBJ1-2; no reliable D call. Germline CDR1 LGHNT, CDR2 FRNRAP. The CDR3 is 13 residues long. V lost 6 bases and J lost 7, with 15 bases in between. The CDR3 nucleotides read TGTGCTAGTGGCCCCGGCGTTCCCCTTGGCTACACCTTC. Its protein product is CASGPGVPLGYTF.

This clonotype turned up a few times. This chain joins TRBV7-2 and TRBJ2-7; possible D gene TRBD1, 6 bases. CDR3 length: 16 amino acids. Trimming pared 0 bases from V and 7 bases from J, leaving 19 bases between. From germline, CDR1 is SGHTA and CDR2 FQGNSA. CDR3 in amino acids: CASSLAVGQQTGEQYV. The CDR3 region has the DNA TGTGCCAGCAGCTTAGCGGTAGGACAGCAAACGGGGGAGCAGTACGTC.

The rearrangement uses TRBV6-4 and TRBJ2-3; D unclear. The V and J ends lost 6 bases and 0 bases respectively, with 10 bases between them. Germline V lookup: CDR1 MRHNA, CDR2 SNTAGT. CDR3 length: 14 amino acids. CDR3 region: CASRRTDSTDTQYF. CDR3 in DNA: TGTGCCAGCAGGAGGACGGATAGCACAGATACGCAGTATTTT.

This clonotype was counted between two and nine times. The chain combines TRBV20-1 with TRBJ2-5; a weak D match, TRBD2 (5 bases). CDR1 is DFQATT and CDR2 is SNEGSKA in the germline V gene (reference sequence). The CDR3 totals 13 residues. V lost 6 bases and J lost 2, with 13 bases in between. The CDR3 nucleotides read TGCAGTGCCAAACGGACTGGTCAAGAGACCCAGTACTTC. This gives the protein CSAKRTGQETQYF.

The rearrangement joins TRBV28 to TRBJ1-5, with a weak D call TRBD1 (5 bases). With 5 bases removed from V and 0 bases from J, the gap between germline ends came to 20 bases. The germline V gene encodes CDR1 MDHEN and CDR2 SYDVKM. The CDR3 spans 18 residues. The CDR3 here is CASSTPAGGAHSNQPQHF. In nucleotides, the CDR3 is TGTGCCAGCAGTACCCCCGCGGGGGGTGCCCATAGCAATCAGCCCCAGCATTTT.

In this sample, this clonotype turned up once. This chain joins TRBV19 and TRBJ1-2, with D maybe TRBD1 (6 bases). V lost 8 bases, J lost 1 base, and 14 bases lay in between. Germline CDR1 is LNHDA and CDR2 is SQIVND (reference sequence). CDR3 length equals 14 residues. The CDR3: CASRPGQFNYGYTF. DNA for the CDR3: TGTGCCAGTCGACCCGGACAGTTTAACTATGGCTACACCTTC.

A remark on this clonotype: This may come from a read error, since a much larger clone is one base off. This chain uses TRBV7-2 with TRBJ1-1; D not certain. Per the germline V gene, CDR1 is SGHTA and CDR2 is FQGNSA. CDR3 length equals 14 residues. CDR3 in amino acids: CASSLEGSGTVAFF. CDR3 in DNA: TGTGCCAGCAGCTTAGAGGGAAGTGGCACTGTAGCTTTCTTT.

This clonotype was found many times. This sequence joins TRBV6-2 or TRBV6-3 and TRBJ1-5; no clear D. CDR1 is MNHEY, CDR2 SVGEGT, per germline. The V gene lost 8 bases and the J gene lost 3 bases, with 17 bases spanning the gap. This CDR3 spans 15 amino acids. The CDR3 DNA reads as TGTGCCAGCTGTACGGCTGACGGCCACAATCAGCCCCAGCATTTT. It translates to CASCTADGHNQPQHF.

Points on this clonotype: One end of the junction fails to match germline, which may point to a read error. The V gene is TRBV5-1, the J gene TRBJ2-7, with D maybe TRBD2 (5 bases). The CDR3 is made up of 13 amino acids. Germline V gene lookup returns CDR1 SGHRS and CDR2 YFSETQ. The DNA of the CDR3 is TGCGCCAGCAGCTTGGCATTAGGAGGACCCCTGAACTTC. This sequence encodes CASSLALGGPLNF.

This clonotype was detected many times. The CDR3 region is CASSLATSYEQYV. CDR3 DNA: TGTGCCAGCAGCTTAGCGACTAGTTACGAGCAGTACGTC. The chain has TRBV7-8 and TRBJ2-7; D is perhaps TRBD2 (6 bases). CDR1 and CDR2 (germline): SGHVS, FQNEAQ. The ends were cut back, 0 bases at V and 4 bases at J, with 7 bases in the middle. The CDR3 consists of 13 residues.

The rearrangement joins TRBV19 to TRBJ2-1, with 9 bases identical to TRBD2. V was pared by 6 bases and J by 2 bases, with 11 bases of the junction left unmatched. Germline V gene data show CDR1 as LNHDA and CDR2 as SQIVND (reference sequence). The CDR3 runs to 17 residues. The DNA of the CDR3 is TGTGCCAGTAGCCCAAAGGTAGCGGGGGTGCCCTACAATGAGCAGTTCTTC. Translating gives CASSPKVAGVPYNEQFF.

The gene calls are TRBV2 and TRBJ2-3, with a weak D call TRBD2 (6 bases). V was pared by 8 bases and J by 0 bases, with 9 bases between. The germline CDR1 and CDR2 sequences are SNHLY and FYNNEI. This CDR3 has 13 residues. CDR3 DNA: TGTGCCAGCCACCGGGAGAGCACAGATACGCAGTATTTT. Encoded protein: CASHRESTDTQYF.

Written as DNA, the CDR3 is TGTGCCAGCAGCCCAAGGGCAGTAGGCTCCTACGAGCAGTACTTC. This gives the protein CASSPRAVGSYEQYF. The gene calls are TRBV7-8 and TRBJ2-7; no clear D gene. CDR3 size: 15 residues. Germline CDR1 SGHVS, CDR2 FQNEAQ. The V end was cut by 5 bases, the J end by 0 bases, with 14 bases between. Filled out from reference TRBV7-8 and TRBJ2-7, the complete variable domain reads GAGVSQSPRYKVAKRGQDVALRCDPISGHVSLFWYQQALGQGPEFLTYFQNEAQLDKSGLPSDRFFAERPEGSVSTLKIQRTQQEDSAVYLCASSPRAVGSYEQYFGPGTRLTVT.

This clonotype was counted at least ten times. V gene TRBV28 combines with J gene TRBJ1-1; 10 positions match TRBD1. The CDR3 extends over 14 amino acids. V lost 4 bases, J lost 3 bases, and 2 bases stayed unmatched. In germline, CDR1 is MDHEN, CDR2 SYDVKM. The CDR3 loop reads CASSSGQGDTEAFF. The DNA for the CDR3 is TGTGCCAGCAGTTCCGGACAGGGGGACACTGAAGCTTTCTTT.

In the case of this clonotype: One base away lies a much larger clone, so this may be a sequencing read error. The rearrangement joins TRBV7-2 to TRBJ2-2; D is possibly TRBD2 (5 bases). CDR1 is SGHTA, CDR2 FQGNSA, per germline. The length of the CDR3 is 16 residues. V shed 5 bases and J shed 7 bases, with 20 bases lying between them. CDR3 sequence reads: CTSSLKGSFRDGELFF. CDR3 DNA: TGTACCAGCAGCCTCAAGGGCAGTTTTCGGGACGGGGAGCTGTTTTTT.

The chain employs TRBV6-2 or TRBV6-3 and TRBJ2-7; 14 bases align to TRBD2. The CDR3 has 14 amino acids. CDR1 is MNHEY and CDR2 is SVGEGT in the germline V gene. The ends lost 6 bases at V and 6 bases at J; junction bases unmatched: 4. The chain's CDR3 is CASSRTSGRTEQYV. The CDR3, as DNA: TGTGCCAGCAGCCGGACTAGCGGGAGGACCGAGCAGTACGTC.